The 14 T cell receptor beta chains in this list originate from one sample, sequenced in a study of T-cell memory formation after mild COVID-19. Each CDR3 protein is one row after TCRdb ran MiXCR on the 5' RACE reads. The data contain 550,000 to 650,000 distinct CDR3 sequences, 15% to 20% of them singletons. The sample taken for sequencing was PBMCs or a T cell subset sorted from them (not recorded which). Source of these receptors: an adult woman who had mild COVID-19 (a few samples of this study predate the infection). Cell type and time point are not known.

The chain carries TRBV2 and TRBJ2-7; TRBD1 aligns across 7 bases. The V and J ends lost 6 bases and 0 bases, in that order; junction bases with no gene match: 5. CDR1 is SNHLY, CDR2 FYNNEI, per germline. The CDR3 has 14 amino acids. The chain's CDR3 is CASRETGSSYEQYF. In nucleotides, the CDR3 is TGTGCCAGCAGGGAGACAGGGTCCTCCTACGAGCAGTACTTC. Full variable domain (missing parts from reference TRBV2 and TRBJ2-7): EPEVTQTPSHQVTQMGQEVILRCVPISNHLYFYWYRQILGQKVEFLVSFYNNEISEKSEIFDDQFSVERPDGSNFTLKIRSTKLEDSAMYFCASRETGSSYEQYFGPGTRLTVT.

The J gene is TRBJ1-6, the V gene TRBV20-1; 8 nucleotides agree with TRBD1. J lost 6 bases, V lost 0 bases, and 4 bases had no gene match. Germline V CDR1 and CDR2: DFQATT, SNEGSKA (reference sequence). The CDR3 covers 15 residues. This CDR3 reads CSARDGDRSNSPLHF. The CDR3 DNA follows: TGCAGTGCTAGAGATGGGGACAGGTCTAATTCACCCCTCCACTTT.

This clonotype was counted a few times. The chain employs TRBV12-3 or TRBV12-4 and TRBJ1-4; 7 bases align to TRBD1. The CDR3 spans 14 residues. Trimming removed 6 bases from V and 8 bases from J; junction bases left unmatched: 9. In DNA, the CDR3 is TGTGCCAGCAGCTCCCGACAGGGAGAAGAAAAACTGTTTTTT. Translation gives CASSSRQGEEKLFF.

The rearrangement uses TRBV5-1 and TRBJ1-6; 7 bases line up with TRBD1. CDR1 SGHRS and CDR2 YFSETQ come from the germline V gene. This CDR3 has 16 amino acids. J was trimmed by 7 bases and V by 4 bases; bases with no gene match: 11. In DNA, the CDR3 is TGCGCCAGCAGCCCTGAGGGGGCGCCGCAAAATTCACCCCTCCACTTT. Translated, it gives CASSPEGAPQNSPLHF.

This clonotype showed up many times. This sequence joins TRBV24-1 and TRBJ1-1; no reliable D call. This CDR3 is built from 12 residues. V shed 5 bases and J shed 0 bases, with 3 bases lying between them. The germline V gene encodes CDR1 KGHDR and CDR2 SFDVKD. The CDR3 nucleotides are TGTGCCACCAGTGGGTTGAACACTGAAGCTTTCTTT. Protein product: CATSGLNTEAFF.

In this sample, this clonotype turned up a few times. The rearrangement uses TRBV3-1 and TRBJ2-3; no firm D call. Germline V lookup: CDR1 LGHDT, CDR2 YNNKEL (reference sequence). The CDR3 length is 15 residues. The germline V and J ends were trimmed by 0 bases and 2 bases, with 9 bases remaining between them. CDR3 nucleotide sequence: TGTGCCAGCAGCCAAGACGGCAGTCACACAGATACGCAGTATTTT. It codes for CASSQDGSHTDTQYF.

The V call is TRBV3-1, the J call TRBJ1-1; 9 bases are a match to TRBD1. This CDR3 has 15 residues. Germline CDR1 LGHDT, CDR2 YNNKEL (reference sequence). J was trimmed by 4 bases and V by 1 base; bases with no gene match: 4. DNA of the CDR3: TGTGCCAGCAGCCAAGGTGGGACAGGGTCCACTGAAGCTTTCTTT. Protein product: CASSQGGTGSTEAFF.

This clonotype has a handful of counts. J is TRBJ1-2 and V is TRBV19, with TRBD1 identical over 10 bases. CDR1 is LNHDA and CDR2 is SQIVND in the germline V gene (reference sequence). J lost 2 bases, V lost 7 bases, and 10 bases had no gene match. The CDR3 is made up of 16 amino acids. Written as DNA, the CDR3 is TGTGCCAGTAACCGACGGGGGACAGGGGAAAACTATGGCTACACCTTC. Translated: CASNRRGTGENYGYTF.

This clonotype has more than one count but fewer than ten. This chain links TRBV24-1 with TRBJ2-5; D is perhaps TRBD1 or TRBD2 (5 bases each). The CDR3 length is 15 residues. The V gene lost 4 bases and the J gene lost 2 bases, with 13 bases spanning the gap. CDR1 is KGHDR, CDR2 SFDVKD, per germline. As DNA, the CDR3 is TGTGCCACCAGTGACCAAGGGACGGAACAAGAGACCCAGTACTTC. It yields the protein CATSDQGTEQETQYF.

This clonotype was counted only a few times. At one end, the junction sequence differs from germline, possibly due to a read error. The chain joins TRBV7-2 to TRBJ1-3; D not resolved. The CDR3 is made up of 12 amino acids. Germline CDR1 reads SGHTA; CDR2 reads FQGNSA. The CDR3 DNA reads TGTGCCAGCAGCTTAGACACCTCGAGACGGATTTTT. It yields the protein CASSLDTSRRIF.

Ten or more counts support this clonotype. The rearrangement uses TRBV7-2 and TRBJ1-1, with D possibly matching TRBD1 (6 bases). The germline V gene encodes CDR1 SGHTA and CDR2 FQGNSA. V was shortened by 5 bases and J by 5 bases, with 12 bases between the two germline ends. There are 13 residues in the CDR3. The DNA for the CDR3 is TGTGCCAGCAGCCGGGGGGCGCCGACTGAAGCTTTCTTT. Amino acid sequence: CASSRGAPTEAFF.

This rearrangement joins TRBV24-1 to TRBJ2-1; D is perhaps TRBD2 (6 bases). CDR1 KGHDR and CDR2 SFDVKD come from the germline V gene. Trimming removed 4 bases at V and 7 bases at J, with 16 bases between. The CDR3 runs 15 residues. CDR3 region: CATSDPGRSGNEQFF. CDR3 DNA sequence: TGTGCCACCAGTGACCCGGGACGGAGCGGGAATGAGCAGTTCTTC.

This chain uses TRBV23-1 with TRBJ1-2, with unresolved D. TRBV23-1 is placed among ORFs of uncertain function. With 9 bases removed from V and 0 bases from J, the gap between germline ends came to 14 bases. This CDR3 has 14 amino acids. Written as DNA, the CDR3 is TGCGCCAGAAAATGGGCCAGCACTAACTATGGCTACACCTTC. It yields the protein CARKWASTNYGYTF.

In this sample, this clonotype turned up a few times. V usage is TRBV12-3 or TRBV12-4 and J usage is TRBJ1-6, with D hard to call. The CDR3 has 12 residues. Trimming removed 3 bases from V and 9 bases from J, with 6 bases in between. The CDR3 DNA reads as TGTGCCAGCAGTTTTGGAAGTTCACCCCTCCACTTT. Amino acids: CASSFGSSPLHF.